The present T cell receptor (beta chain) was sequenced within a study of Graves' ophthalmopathy and Graves' hyperthyroidism. At the level of the study: Samples of peripheral blood were obtained at initial diagnosis, prior to treatment of any kind. Study observations and caveats: Ophthalmopathy was separated from stable hyperthyroidism by a 13-signature model with 87.88% sensitivity and roughly 84% specificity.

With regard to this clonotype: What it binds is unknown.

The TCR beta CDR3 regions underwent amplification from RNA transcripts. The authors performed first-round RT-PCR with HTBI primers and then a second-round multiplex PCR. One entry per CDR3 protein, called by TCRdb with MiXCR from the multiplex PCR reads. The sample shows more than 150,000 distinct CDR3 sequences, 30% to 45% of them seen only once. Per the germline V gene, CDR1 is DFQATT and CDR2 is SNEGSKA (reference sequence). The V end lost 6 bases, the J end lost 4 bases, and 25 bases lay between the germline ends. The CDR3 length is 17 residues. The V and J genes are TRBV20-1 and TRBJ1-5, with D perhaps matching TRBD1 (6 bases). This sequence originates from a woman aged 35 to 49 with Graves' ophthalmopathy. Sequencing was carried out using peripheral blood. This CDR3 is CSAPNGGAMNSNQPQHF. Written as DNA, the CDR3 is TGCAGTGCGCCCAACGGGGGGGCCATGAACAGTAATCAGCCCCAGCATTTT.